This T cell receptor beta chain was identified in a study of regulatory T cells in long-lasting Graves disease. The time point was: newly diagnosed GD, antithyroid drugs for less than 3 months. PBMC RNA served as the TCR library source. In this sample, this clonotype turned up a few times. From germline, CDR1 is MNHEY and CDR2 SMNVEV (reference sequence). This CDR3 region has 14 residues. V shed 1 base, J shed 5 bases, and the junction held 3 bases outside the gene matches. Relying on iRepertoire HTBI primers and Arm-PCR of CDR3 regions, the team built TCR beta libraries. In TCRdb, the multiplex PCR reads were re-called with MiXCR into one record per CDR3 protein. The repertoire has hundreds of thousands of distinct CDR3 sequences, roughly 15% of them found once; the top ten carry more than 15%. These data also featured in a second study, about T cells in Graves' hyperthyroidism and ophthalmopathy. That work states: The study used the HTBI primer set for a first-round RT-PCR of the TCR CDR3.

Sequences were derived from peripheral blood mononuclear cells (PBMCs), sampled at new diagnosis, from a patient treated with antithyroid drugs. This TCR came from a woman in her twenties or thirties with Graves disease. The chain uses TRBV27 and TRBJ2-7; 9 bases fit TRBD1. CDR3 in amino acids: CASSLLQGADEQYF. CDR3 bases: TGTGCCAGCAGTTTATTACAGGGGGCTGACGAGCAGTACTTC.